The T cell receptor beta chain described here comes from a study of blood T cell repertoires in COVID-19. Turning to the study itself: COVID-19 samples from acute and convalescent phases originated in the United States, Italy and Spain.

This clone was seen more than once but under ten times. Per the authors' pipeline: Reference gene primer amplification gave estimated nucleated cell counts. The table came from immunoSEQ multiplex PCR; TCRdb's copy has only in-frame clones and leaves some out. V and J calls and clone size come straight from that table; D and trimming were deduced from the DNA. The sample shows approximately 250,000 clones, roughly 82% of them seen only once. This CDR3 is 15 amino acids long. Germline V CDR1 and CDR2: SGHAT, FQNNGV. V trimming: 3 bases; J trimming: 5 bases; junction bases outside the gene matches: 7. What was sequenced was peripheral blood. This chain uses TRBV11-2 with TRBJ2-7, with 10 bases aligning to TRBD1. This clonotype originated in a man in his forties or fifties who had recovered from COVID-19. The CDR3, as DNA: TGTGCCAGCAGCTTGAAGGGACAGGGGTTGGACGAGCAGTACTTC. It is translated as CASSLKGQGLDEQYF.